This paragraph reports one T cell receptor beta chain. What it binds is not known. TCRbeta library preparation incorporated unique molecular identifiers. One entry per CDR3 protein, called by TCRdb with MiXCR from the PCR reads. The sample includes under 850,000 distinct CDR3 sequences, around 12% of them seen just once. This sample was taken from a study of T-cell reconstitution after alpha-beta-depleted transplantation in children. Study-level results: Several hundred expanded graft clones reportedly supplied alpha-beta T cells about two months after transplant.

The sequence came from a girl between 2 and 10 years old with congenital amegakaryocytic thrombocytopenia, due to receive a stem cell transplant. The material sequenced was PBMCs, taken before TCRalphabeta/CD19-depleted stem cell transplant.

The CDR3 sequence is CASSLDPWEKGADTQYF. CDR3 DNA: TGTGCCAGCAGCTTAGATCCGTGGGAGAAAGGGGCAGATACGCAGTATTTT. V gene TRBV11-2 combines with J gene TRBJ2-3; D tentatively fits TRBD1 or TRBD2 (5 bases each). V lost 0 bases to trimming and J lost 4 bases, with 17 bases between them. Germline-derived CDR1 and CDR2 are SGHAT and FQNNGV. The CDR3 sequence is 17 residues long.